Below, 32 T cell receptor beta chains from the same sample are listed, as sequenced in a study of blood T cell repertoires in COVID-19 (dated by TCRdb to 2018 to 2020). Library generation was performed with the immunoSEQ multiplex PCR assay. This immuneACCESS table, as held by TCRdb, lists in-frame sequences with V and J called but not all clones. Of the missing ones, under half trace to an unresolved V gene in checked studies; the others have no known cause. The sample includes about 43,000 clones, with over 70% observed a single time. The top ten clonotypes cover around a quarter of the sample. The sequencing input was peripheral blood. Source of these receptors: an older woman with acute or convalescent COVID-19.

The V and J genes are TRBV6-1 and TRBJ2-7; TRBD1 matches 8 bases. The CDR3 is made up of 15 amino acids. Germline CDR1 and CDR2: MNHNS and SASEGT. Trimming at V came to 2 bases and at J to 3 bases, leaving 6 bases not matched to a gene. The CDR3: CASSERWTGFYEQYF. The CDR3 DNA reads TGTGCCAGCAGTGAACGTTGGACAGGGTTCTACGAGCAGTACTTC.

This chain uses TRBV20-1 with TRBJ1-1; D ambiguous. Trimming shortened V by 1 base and J by 4 bases, and 4 bases separated the two germline ends. The germline CDR1 and CDR2 sequences are DFQATT and SNEGSKA (reference sequence). CDR3 length equals 11 residues. CDR3 amino acids: CSARGGTEAFF. CDR3 bases: TGCAGTGCTAGAGGAGGCACTGAAGCTTTCTTT.

Comment on this clone: The junction shows a germline mismatch at one end, possibly a read error. The V and J genes are TRBV7-7 and TRBJ2-1; 8 bases fit TRBD1. The germline V gene has CDR1 SSHAT and CDR2 FNYEAQ (reference sequence). This CDR3 comprises 15 residues. The DNA for the CDR3 is TGTGCTAGCAGCCCGCGGACAGGGCTATACAATGAGCAGTTCTTC. Translating gives CASSPRTGLYNEQFF.

The chain joins TRBV20-1 to TRBJ2-7, with D perhaps TRBD1 (6 bases). V lost 3 bases, J lost 7 bases, and 19 bases lay in between. CDR3 length: 14 amino acids. The germline CDR1 and CDR2 sequences are DFQATT and SNEGSKA (reference sequence). The CDR3 loop reads CSASTGNSDVEQYF. For the CDR3, the DNA is TGCAGTGCTAGTACAGGGAACTCGGACGTGGAGCAGTACTTC.

V and J are TRBV4-3 and TRBJ1-1, with no clear D. CDR3 length equals 15 residues. Germline-derived CDR1 and CDR2 are LGHNA and YSLEER. Trimming took 3 bases from V and 0 from J, leaving 11 bases between them. The CDR3 sequence is CASSQGTGLNTEAFF. The DNA for the CDR3 is TGCGCCAGCAGCCAGGGAACGGGGTTGAACACTGAAGCTTTCTTT.

This clone was observed a single time. The V and J genes are TRBV7-2 and TRBJ1-1; tentatively, D is TRBD1 (6 bases). CDR3 length: 14 residues. Germline CDR1 and CDR2: SGHTA and FQGNSA. Trimming pared 5 bases from V and 3 bases from J, leaving 13 bases between. CDR3 loop: CASSGGGSYTEAFF. For the CDR3, the DNA is TGTGCCAGCAGCGGGGGCGGCTCCTACACTGAAGCTTTCTTT.

This clone was picked up a small number of times. This chain links TRBV11-1 with TRBJ2-2; tentative D call: TRBD1 (5 bases). V was cut by 6 bases and J by 5 bases, with 13 bases left in between. The CDR3 covers 14 residues. Looked up from germline, CDR1 is SGHAT and CDR2 is FQDESV (reference sequence). This CDR3 reads CASRRGSGTGELFF. CDR3 in DNA: TGTGCCAGCAGAAGGGGTTCGGGTACCGGGGAGCTGTTTTTT.

This clone was counted at least ten times. The chain links TRBV6-2 or TRBV6-3 to TRBJ1-5, with TRBD1 as a possible D gene (5 bases). CDR1 and CDR2 from the germline V gene are MNHEY and SVGEGT. Trimming took 5 bases from V and 1 from J, leaving 9 bases between them. CDR3 length: 14 residues. CDR3 sequence reads: CASSAGKSNQPQHF. The CDR3 DNA reads as TGTGCCAGCAGTGCAGGGAAGAGCAATCAGCCCCAGCATTTT.

The gene calls are TRBV5-1 and TRBJ1-4, with a possible D match to TRBD1 (6 bases). Germline V gene lookup returns CDR1 SGHRS and CDR2 YFSETQ. The V end was cut by 4 bases, the J end by 6 bases, with 19 bases between. CDR3 length: 16 amino acids. CDR3 amino acids: CASSPTLAGAYEKLFF. The CDR3 DNA sequence: TGCGCCAGCAGCCCAACCCTAGCGGGGGCCTATGAAAAACTGTTTTTT.

CDR3 coding DNA: TGTGCCAGCAGCCGACTTCGACAGGGCGGCTATGGCTACACCTTC. As protein: CASSRLRQGGYGYTF. The rearrangement joins TRBV6-2 or TRBV6-3 to TRBJ1-2; 7 bases agree with TRBD1. Germline values: CDR1 MNHEY, CDR2 SVGEGT. J lost 4 bases, V lost 6 bases, and 11 bases had no gene match. CDR3 size: 15 residues.

This rearrangement joins TRBV9 to TRBJ2-1; 8 positions match TRBD2. Germline trimming cut 1 base from V and 12 bases from J; bases unmatched to any gene: 6. The germline gives CDR1 SGDLS, CDR2 YYNGEE. CDR3 length: 13 residues. The CDR3 loop reads CASSVMAGGGQFF. CDR3 bases: TGTGCCAGCAGCGTAATGGCGGGGGGAGGGCAGTTCTTC.

The genes are TRBV2 and TRBJ1-5; tentative D call: TRBD1 (6 bases). CDR1 is SNHLY and CDR2 is FYNNEI in the germline V gene. Trimming cost V 5 bases and J 6 bases, with 23 bases left between them. This CDR3 region has 17 residues. The CDR3 bases are TGTGCCAGCAGTACATCCGGGACAAGTAGTCTCGGTCAGCCCCAGCATTTT. This gives the protein CASSTSGTSSLGQPQHF.

The chain combines TRBV27 with TRBJ1-1, with D maybe TRBD1 (6 bases). Per the germline V gene, CDR1 is MNHEY and CDR2 is SMNVEV (reference sequence). Between the trimmed V and J ends, which lost 2 bases and 4 bases, there was a span of 17 bases. The length of the CDR3 is 16 residues. CDR3 in DNA: TGTGCCAGCAGTTTAACCGGCAGGGGCGTTGGCACTGAAGCTTTCTTT. Translating it yields CASSLTGRGVGTEAFF.

V gene TRBV7-2 combines with J gene TRBJ2-5; 9 nucleotides match TRBD2. V lost 2 bases to trimming and J lost 4 bases; unmatched junction nucleotides: 8. There are 16 residues in the CDR3. CDR1 is SGHTA and CDR2 is FQGNSA in the germline V gene. CDR3 DNA: TGTGCCAGCAGCTTACGCCGCGGCGGGGGGGGAGAGACCCAGTACTTC. The encoded protein is CASSLRRGGGGETQYF.

The gene calls are TRBV5-4 and TRBJ2-3; TRBD2 might be the D (6 bases). V was pared by 3 bases and J by 5 bases, with 13 bases between. The CDR3 is 14 residues long. The germline V gene has CDR1 SGHNT and CDR2 YYREEE (reference sequence). CDR3 loop: CASSSRLSGDTQYF. The CDR3 bases are TGTGCCAGCAGCTCCCGTCTTAGCGGAGATACGCAGTATTTT.

The rearrangement uses TRBV6-5 and TRBJ2-7, with TRBD2 matching over 8 bases. Germline V lookup: CDR1 MNHEY, CDR2 SVGAGI. The CDR3 consists of 11 residues. V was pared by 8 bases and J by 11 bases, with 8 bases of the junction left unmatched. The CDR3 region has the DNA TGTGCCAGCTACGACACCGGGGGGGAGTACTTC. Translating it yields CASYDTGGEYF.

The chain links TRBV7-9 to TRBJ2-7; 10 bases map to TRBD1. CDR3 length: 15 residues. Trimming removed 4 bases from V and 5 bases from J; junction bases left unmatched: 8. Looked up from germline, CDR1 is SEHNR and CDR2 is FQNEAQ (reference sequence). The DNA for the CDR3 is TGTGCCAGCAGCTGGCCGGGACAGGGGTTCGACGAGCAGTACTTC. Translated, it gives CASSWPGQGFDEQYF.

This chain links TRBV10-1 with TRBJ2-7; 10 bases agree with TRBD1. CDR1 and CDR2 (germline): WNHNN, SYGVQD (reference sequence). The CDR3 consists of 16 residues. The J segment lost 5 bases and the V segment lost 0 bases, leaving 7 bases of the junction unmatched. The CDR3, as DNA: TGCGCCAGCAGTGAGTCGAAACTCGGACAGGGGGACGAGCAGTACTTC. Its translation: CASSESKLGQGDEQYF.

This rearrangement joins TRBV6-5 to TRBJ1-4, with a tentative D call TRBD1 (5 bases). Germline V CDR1 and CDR2: MNHEY, SVGAGI. The length of the CDR3 is 13 residues. V gave up 0 bases and J gave up 7 bases, with 6 bases separating them. CDR3 sequence: CASSYSTAEKLFF. In DNA, the CDR3 is TGTGCCAGCAGTTACTCGACAGCTGAAAAACTGTTTTTT.

This chain connects TRBV30 to TRBJ2-3; D might be TRBD2 (6 bases). Trimming took off 7 bases at V and 2 bases at J, with 13 bases between the two ends. The CDR3 is 13 amino acids. The germline CDR1 and CDR2 sequences are GTSNPN and SVGIG (reference sequence). The DNA of the CDR3 is TGTGCCTCGTCGGGGGAATACACAGATACGCAGTATTTT. Its translation is CASSGEYTDTQYF. The variable domain in full, completed from reference TRBV30 and TRBJ2-3, reads SQTIHQWPATLVQPVGSPLSLECTVEGTSNPNLYWYRQAAGRGLQLLFYSVGIGQISSEVPQNLSASRPQDRQFILSSKKLLLSDSGFYLCASSGEYTDTQYFGPGTRLTVL.

The chain is built from TRBV15 and TRBJ1-4, with unresolved D. Trimming pared 1 base from V and 2 bases from J, leaving 5 bases between. The CDR3 sequence is 14 residues long. Germline V gives CDR1 LNHNV, CDR2 YYDKDF (reference sequence). This CDR3 reads CATSRGRTNEKLFF. The CDR3 bases are TGTGCCACCAGCAGAGGCCGGACTAATGAAAAACTGTTTTTT. The full variable domain, in which reference TRBV15 and TRBJ1-4 provide the parts outside the CDR3, is DAMVIQNPRYQVTQFGKPVTLSCSQTLNHNVMYWYQQKSSQAPKLLFHYYDKDFNNEADTPDNFQSRRPNTSFCFLDIRSPGLGDTAMYLCATSRGRTNEKLFFGSGTQLSVL.

This clone was detected only once. CDR3 residues: CASSLSLSGIYGYTF. The CDR3 DNA reads TGTGCCAGCAGTTTATCATTGTCGGGAATCTATGGCTACACCTTC. The chain carries TRBV27 and TRBJ1-2; D is uncertain. This CDR3 is built from 15 residues. Germline V gene sequence: CDR1 MNHEY, CDR2 SMNVEV (reference sequence). Trimming removed 0 bases from V and 4 bases from J, with 12 bases in between.

J is TRBJ2-2 and V is TRBV10-2; no definite D call. The V gene's germline CDR1 is WSHSY and CDR2 SAAADI. Trimming stripped 4 bases from V and 4 bases from J, with 7 bases between. The CDR3 has 13 residues. CDR3 sequence: CASSVTGTGELFF. In nucleotides, the CDR3 is TGCGCCAGCAGTGTAACCGGCACCGGGGAGCTGTTTTTT.

The V call is TRBV5-1, the J call TRBJ2-2, with 7 nucleotides matching TRBD2. This CDR3 spans 15 amino acids. In germline, CDR1 is SGHRS, CDR2 YFSETQ. V lost 3 bases, J lost 4 bases, and 6 bases stayed unmatched. Here the CDR3 DNA reads TGCGCCAGCAGCTCAACGGGGGAGGGCACCGGGGAGCTGTTTTTT. Its translation: CASSSTGEGTGELFF.

J is TRBJ1-2 and V is TRBV18; a weak D match, TRBD1 (5 bases). Between the trimmed V and J ends, which lost 3 bases and 5 bases, there was a span of 16 bases. In germline, CDR1 is KGHSH, CDR2 LQKENI. This CDR3 comprises 15 residues. The CDR3 region has the DNA TGTGCCAGCTCACCCTCCGGGACTGGCGGTTATGGCTACACCTTC. This gives the protein CASSPSGTGGYGYTF.

The chain recombines TRBV12-5 with TRBJ1-1; D may be TRBD1 (6 bases). The CDR3 spans 14 residues. Trimming took 6 bases from V and 6 from J, leaving 17 bases between them. CDR1 is LGHNT, CDR2 FRNRAP, per germline. CDR3 nucleotide sequence: TGTGCTAGTGGCACGACAGGCGGTAGGCCTGAAGCTTTCTTT. Encoded protein: CASGTTGGRPEAFF.

In its sample, this clone was seen a few times. V usage is TRBV7-9 and J usage is TRBJ1-6; D is unclear. V lost 3 bases to trimming and J lost 7 bases, with 7 bases between them. Germline V CDR1 and CDR2: SEHNR, FQNEAQ (reference sequence). CDR3 length: 13 residues. The DNA of the CDR3 is TGTGCCAGCAGCTTGACCGGGAATTCACCCCTCCACTTT. Residues: CASSLTGNSPLHF.

This chain joins TRBV10-1 and TRBJ1-1; D is ambiguous. CDR1 is WNHNN and CDR2 is SYGVQD in the germline V gene (reference sequence). Deletions cut 3 bases from V and 0 bases from J, with 11 bases between. The CDR3 contains 15 residues. The CDR3 DNA reads as TGCGCCAGCAGTGACGGCGGGAAGGTGAACACTGAAGCTTTCTTT. Translation gives CASSDGGKVNTEAFF.

The V and J genes are TRBV2 and TRBJ1-6; D gene uncertain. The CDR3 runs 15 residues. Per the germline V gene, CDR1 is SNHLY and CDR2 is FYNNEI. The V end lost 8 bases, the J end lost 5 bases, and 16 bases lay between the germline ends. The CDR3: CASGSLARNNSPLHF. The CDR3 DNA sequence: TGTGCCAGCGGCTCACTAGCACGGAATAATTCACCCCTCCACTTT. The full variable domain, with the rest looked up from reference TRBV2 and TRBJ1-6, is EPEVTQTPSHQVTQMGQEVILRCVPISNHLYFYWYRQILGQKVEFLVSFYNNEISEKSEIFDDQFSVERPDGSNFTLKIRSTKLEDSAMYFCASGSLARNNSPLHFGNGTRLTVT.

The chain carries TRBV5-4 and TRBJ1-1; 7 bases map to TRBD1. The germline V gene has CDR1 SGHNT and CDR2 YYREEE (reference sequence). The CDR3 extends over 14 amino acids. V shed 5 bases, J shed 0 bases, and the junction held 4 bases outside the gene matches. CDR3 in amino acids: CASSSGQMNTEAFF. DNA of the CDR3: TGTGCCAGCAGTTCGGGACAGATGAACACTGAAGCTTTCTTT.

The V call is TRBV11-2, the J call TRBJ2-5; the D gene is possibly TRBD1 (6 bases). This CDR3 is built from 13 residues. Germline V gene lookup returns CDR1 SGHAT and CDR2 FQNNGV. V lost 0 bases to trimming and J lost 5 bases, with 7 bases between them. CDR3 in amino acids: CASSLDRGETQYF. The CDR3, as DNA: TGTGCCAGCAGCTTAGATAGGGGGGAGACCCAGTACTTC.

The genes are TRBV18 and TRBJ2-6, with 7 bases lining up with TRBD2. The CDR3 extends over 18 amino acids. Germline CDR1 reads KGHSH; CDR2 reads LQKENI. The ends lost 5 bases at V and 1 base at J; junction bases unmatched: 11. CDR3 in DNA: TGTGCCAGCTCAGCCTCGCGGGGGACCGGATCTGGGGCCAACGTCCTGACTTTC. Protein: CASSASRGTGSGANVLTF.